The 11 T cell receptor beta chains presented below share a single source sample, sequenced in a study of cytomegalovirus exposure and HLA in healthy donors. Use of 60 Vbeta and 13 Jbeta primers characterized the PCR. TCRdb's table, derived via immunoSEQ multiplex PCR, lists solely in-frame clones and lacks some. This sample has 200,000 or so clones, with nearly 80% found just once. The sequenced sample was PBMCs. These TCRs come from a young man in good health and CMV-seronegative.

The chain links TRBV18 to TRBJ1-1; 8 bases line up with TRBD1. The junction had 9 bases not matched to a gene; V was cut back by 2 bases and J by 4 bases. The germline CDR1 and CDR2 sequences are KGHSH and LQKENI. This CDR3 is built from 16 residues. CDR3 residues: CASSPNQGALITEAFF. In DNA, the CDR3 is TGTGCCAGCTCACCAAACCAGGGGGCGCTTATCACTGAAGCTTTCTTT. Drawing the rest from reference TRBV18 and TRBJ1-1, the complete variable domain is NAGVMQNPRHLVRRRGQEARLRCSPMKGHSHVYWYRQLPEEGLKFMVYLQKENIIDESGMPKERFSAEFPKEGPSILRIQQVVRGDSAAYFCASSPNQGALITEAFFGQGTRLTVV.

This clone occurred a few times. Other DNA sequences in the same sample also yield this CDR3. The chain carries TRBV18 and TRBJ1-1, with D tentatively TRBD1 (5 bases). CDR3 size: 14 residues. Deletions cut 3 bases from V and 3 bases from J, with 11 bases between. Per the germline V gene, CDR1 is KGHSH and CDR2 is LQKENI. CDR3 protein: CASSPRGGDTEAFF. The DNA of the CDR3 is TGTGCCAGCTCACCCCGCGGGGGAGACACTGAAGCTTTCTTT.

V and J are TRBV27 and TRBJ2-7, with D perhaps TRBD2 (7 bases). The germline gives CDR1 MNHEY, CDR2 SMNVEV (reference sequence). The CDR3 has 13 residues. The ends were cut back, 5 bases at V and 3 bases at J, with 11 bases in the middle. This CDR3 is CASSGGGGYEQYF. As DNA, the CDR3 is TGTGCCAGCAGTGGGGGCGGGGGCTACGAGCAGTACTTC.

The J gene is TRBJ2-1, the V gene TRBV11-1; 10 nucleotides agree with TRBD2. J gave up 1 base and V 5 bases, and 5 bases lay outside the gene matches. The CDR3 has 16 residues. Germline assignment: CDR1 SGHAT and CDR2 FQDESV (reference sequence). For the CDR3, the DNA is TGTGCCAGCAGCGAGATAGCGGGAGGATCCTACAATGAGCAGTTCTTC. Its translation: CASSEIAGGSYNEQFF. The variable domain in full, with the rest retrieved from reference TRBV11-1 and TRBJ2-1, is EAEVAQSPRYKITEKSQAVAFWCDPISGHATLYWYRQILGQGPELLVQFQDESVVDDSQLPKDRFSAERLKGVDSTLKIQPAELGDSAMYLCASSEIAGGSYNEQFFGPGTRLTVL.

This clone has only one observation. The chain has TRBV5-6 and TRBJ2-3; TRBD2 matches 12 bases. With V trimmed by 3 bases and J by 4 bases, 3 bases remained unmatched. Germline V gene sequence: CDR1 SGHDT, CDR2 YYEEEE. The CDR3 has 15 amino acids. The CDR3 sequence is CASSSLAGGPDTQYF. For the CDR3, the DNA is TGTGCCAGCAGCTCCCTAGCGGGAGGGCCAGATACGCAGTATTTT.

V and J are TRBV5-1 and TRBJ1-4; 11 positions agree with TRBD1. Trimming took 3 bases from V and 6 from J; bases not matched to a gene: 1. Germline V gene lookup returns CDR1 SGHRS and CDR2 YFSETQ. This CDR3 contains 14 residues. The CDR3 region has the DNA TGCGCCAGCAGCTCGGACAGGGGGCATGAAAAACTGTTTTTT. The encoded protein is CASSSDRGHEKLFF. Supplemented by reference TRBV5-1 and TRBJ1-4, the full variable domain reads KAGVTQTPRYLIKTRGQQVTLSCSPISGHRSVSWYQQTPGQGLQFLFEYFSETQRNKGNFPGRFSGRQFSNSRSEMNVSTLELGDSALYLCASSSDRGHEKLFFGSGTQLSVL.

The genes are TRBV18 and TRBJ1-3; TRBD1 matches at 8 bases. There are 16 residues in the CDR3. The germline CDR1 and CDR2 sequences are KGHSH and LQKENI. V lost 1 base and J lost 0; bases outside the gene matches: 2. The CDR3 DNA sequence: TGTGCCAGCTCACCACGGGACAGGAACTCTGGAAACACCATATATTTT. Translating gives CASSPRDRNSGNTIYF.

J is TRBJ2-1 and V is TRBV14, with TRBD2 identical over 8 bases. Germline V gene lookup returns CDR1 SGHDN and CDR2 FVKESK. V was clipped by 6 bases and J by 6 bases; unmatched bases: 10. The CDR3 runs to 15 residues. The DNA of the CDR3 is TGTGCCAGCAGGCCTACTAGCGGCCTTCCCAATGAGCAGTTCTTC. It translates to CASRPTSGLPNEQFF.

The CDR3 coding sequence is TGTGCCAGCAGACTCGGACTAGCGGGCGGGGAGACCCAGTACTTC. Translation: CASRLGLAGGETQYF. The gene calls are TRBV7-2 and TRBJ2-5; 11 nucleotides line up with TRBD2. Germline lookup yields CDR1 SGHTA and CDR2 FQGNSA. The CDR3 length is 15 residues. Germline trimming cut 6 bases from V and 5 bases from J; bases unmatched to any gene: 8.

This rearrangement joins TRBV6-1 to TRBJ1-5; D call uncertain. Trimming shortened V by 5 bases and J by 5 bases, and 10 bases separated the two germline ends. The V gene's germline CDR1 is MNHNS and CDR2 SASEGT. The CDR3 has 13 residues. CDR3 protein: CASSPLGDQPQHF. CDR3 coding DNA: TGTGCCAGCAGTCCACTCGGGGATCAGCCCCAGCATTTT.

The chain links TRBV9 to TRBJ2-5, with TRBD2 matching 9 bases. V shed 3 bases and J 4 bases; nucleotides not matched to a gene: 4. The germline gives CDR1 SGDLS, CDR2 YYNGEE. The CDR3 runs 14 residues. CDR3 nucleotide sequence: TGTGCCAGCAGCGGTAGCGGGAGTGTAGAGACCCAGTACTTC. Translating it yields CASSGSGSVETQYF.